This T cell receptor (beta chain) is drawn from a study of blood T cell repertoires in COVID-19. Study-level information: Acute-phase and convalescent COVID-19 samples originated in the United States, Italy and Spain. From T cells, B-cell-depleted T cells, or PBMCs came the material, which was cDNA or gDNA.

This clone was picked up one time. Original analysis: Amplification from reference gene primers served as the basis for estimated nucleated cell counts. TCRdb's copy holds only in-frame clones and misses some; the assay was immunoSEQ multiplex PCR. Clone size and the V and J calls come from that table; the DNA yielded D and trimming. This sample has about 59,000 clones, with roughly 89% found just once. The TCR was taken from a human donor in a cohort sampled during active COVID-19. The sample consisted of peripheral blood.

CDR3 sequence: CASSPTTGTSTDTQYF. The CDR3 nucleotides read TGTGCCAGCAGCCCTACGACAGGGACTAGCACAGATACGCAGTATTTT. This chain connects TRBV7-6 to TRBJ2-3; D perhaps matches TRBD1 (7 bases). V lost 5 bases and J 0 bases, leaving 15 bases between the germline ends. The CDR3 is 16 amino acids. The germline CDR1 and CDR2 sequences are SGHVS and FNYEAQ.